The present TCR beta chain was sequenced within a study of T cells after yellow fever vaccination. Looking at the study overall: Fractions of low cell number were prepared using SMART-Seq v4 Ultra Low Input. Study results and limitations: Researchers cautioned that FACS-sorted repertoires could harbor abundant clonotypes contaminating from the bulk population. Subsequent booster samples again held most clones from primary vaccination (96% CD4, about 85% CD8). Weaker, the secondary response peaked sooner, at day 5 versus 15.

The germline V and J ends were trimmed by 5 bases and 1 base, with 7 bases remaining between them. CDR1 KGHDR and CDR2 SFDVKD come from the germline V gene. This CDR3 contains 14 residues. TCRdb passed the 5' RACE reads through MiXCR, listing each CDR3 protein once. Of some 500,000 distinct CDR3 sequences listed, approximately 15% were seen once; the top ten hold about 14%. This clonotype was counted a few times. What it binds is unknown. The TCR comes from a man aged 25-45 years who received the YFV17D yellow fever vaccine. The starting material was PBMCs, obtained on the day of the yellow fever booster vaccination. The chain links TRBV24-1 to TRBJ2-2, with unresolved D. The CDR3 bases are TGTGCCACCAGTGTCTCTAGGAACACCGGGGAGCTGTTTTTT. Protein product: CATSVSRNTGELFF.